One and the same sample provided the 15 T cell receptor beta chains below, sequenced in a study of cytomegalovirus exposure and HLA in healthy donors. With 60 Vbeta and 13 Jbeta primers, the PCR was carried out. The protocol was immunoSEQ multiplex PCR, while the TCRdb copy is restricted to in-frame clones and leaves out a portion. The sample has tens of thousands of clones; 76% are singletons. The sample taken for sequencing was PBMCs. The receptors derive from a young woman in good health and CMV-seropositive.

This chain uses TRBV15 with TRBJ1-5; D is uncertain. Germline CDR1 reads LNHNV; CDR2 reads YYDKDF (reference sequence). The V end was cut by 1 base, the J end by 0 bases, with 4 bases between. This CDR3 is built from 14 residues. The CDR3 DNA reads TGTGCCACCAGCAGAGCTCTTAGCAATCAGCCCCAGCATTTT. It codes for CATSRALSNQPQHF. Complete variable domain (other parts from reference TRBV15 and TRBJ1-5): DAMVIQNPRYQVTQFGKPVTLSCSQTLNHNVMYWYQQKSSQAPKLLFHYYDKDFNNEADTPDNFQSRRPNTSFCFLDIRSPGLGDTAMYLCATSRALSNQPQHFGDGTRLSIL.

The chain carries TRBV2 and TRBJ2-3, with D maybe TRBD2 (6 bases). CDR3 length equals 11 residues. Trimming removed 5 bases at V and 14 bases at J, with 14 bases between. Germline CDR1 reads SNHLY; CDR2 reads FYNNEI. The CDR3 nucleotides read TGTGCCAGCAGTTCGGGACTTGCGGTGTATTTT. Translated, it gives CASSSGLAVYF. The variable domain in full, with the rest retrieved from reference TRBV2 and TRBJ2-3, is EPEVTQTPSHQVTQMGQEVILRCVPISNHLYFYWYRQILGQKVEFLVSFYNNEISEKSEIFDDQFSVERPDGSNFTLKIRSTKLEDSAMYFCASSSGLAVYFGPGTRLTVL.

This clone appeared a single time. The V and J genes are TRBV27 and TRBJ2-3, with 7 nucleotides matching TRBD1. Trimming cost V 7 bases and J 4 bases; bases outside gene matches: 11. The V gene's germline CDR1 is MNHEY and CDR2 SMNVEV (reference sequence). This CDR3 contains 15 residues. The CDR3 region has the DNA TGTGCCAGCAAACTAGGGGGCTATGAGGCAGATACGCAGTATTTT. Protein sequence: CASKLGGYEADTQYF.

V gene TRBV6-5 combines with J gene TRBJ2-5; 10 bases align to TRBD1. This CDR3 has 14 amino acids. CDR1 is MNHEY and CDR2 is SVGAGI in the germline V gene. V was clipped by 2 bases and J by 5 bases; unmatched bases: 2. The CDR3 sequence: CASSYGTGEETQYF. CDR3 DNA sequence: TGTGCCAGCAGTTACGGGACAGGGGAGGAGACCCAGTACTTC.

This clone was observed a single time. V is TRBV6-5 and J is TRBJ1-5; the D is unclear. Germline loops: CDR1 MNHEY, CDR2 SVGAGI. V dropped 6 bases and J dropped 7 bases, with 13 bases sitting between them. The CDR3 has 13 amino acids. Here the CDR3 reads CASSGRPGQPQHF. CDR3 coding DNA: TGTGCCAGCAGCGGGAGACCTGGGCAGCCCCAGCATTTT.

The chain recombines TRBV11-2 with TRBJ2-5; D gene unclear. The CDR3 has 13 residues. Germline V gives CDR1 SGHAT, CDR2 FQNNGV. Trimming removed 3 bases at V and 2 bases at J, with 7 bases between. The CDR3 sequence is CASSFSEQETQYF. CDR3 bases: TGTGCCAGCAGCTTCAGCGAGCAAGAGACCCAGTACTTC.

The chain carries TRBV6-5 and TRBJ2-7; no reliable D call. This CDR3 region has 13 residues. V was pared by 4 bases and J by 2 bases, with 9 bases between. Germline V lookup: CDR1 MNHEY, CDR2 SVGAGI. The CDR3 protein is CASSLKRAYEQYF. The CDR3 nucleotides are TGTGCCAGCAGTTTAAAGCGAGCCTACGAGCAGTACTTC.

The genes are TRBV19 and TRBJ2-7, with D perhaps matching TRBD1 (6 bases). This CDR3 is built from 14 residues. Germline CDR1 is LNHDA and CDR2 is SQIVND (reference sequence). Trimming stripped 1 base from V and 4 bases from J, with 11 bases between. CDR3 sequence: CASSIARGGYEQYF. The CDR3 coding sequence is TGTGCCAGTAGTATAGCCAGGGGTGGATACGAGCAGTACTTC. The full variable domain, rest sourced from reference TRBV19 and TRBJ2-7, is DGGITQSPKYLFRKEGQNVTLSCEQNLNHDAMYWYRQDPGQGLRLIYYSQIVNDFQKGDIAEGYSVSREKKESFPLTVTSAQKNPTAFYLCASSIARGGYEQYFGPGTRLTVT.

The chain employs TRBV5-8 and TRBJ2-1, with TRBD1 as a possible D gene (6 bases). The V and J ends lost 2 bases and 6 bases respectively, with 18 bases between them. The CDR3 spans 16 residues. The germline V gene has CDR1 SGHTS and CDR2 YDEGEE. Written as DNA, the CDR3 is TGTGCCAGCAGCTTAACCGGGACAAGCCTCATCAATGAGCAGTTCTTC. Its protein is CASSLTGTSLINEQFF.

The chain combines TRBV5-5 with TRBJ1-4, with 8 bases fitting TRBD1. Germline V lookup: CDR1 SGHKS, CDR2 YYEKEE (reference sequence). V lost 2 bases and J lost 15; bases outside the gene matches: 15. The CDR3 is 15 amino acids. In nucleotides, the CDR3 is TGTGCCAGCAGCTTCTTAACAGGGGGTGAGGGAAGGTTGTTTTTT. Amino acids: CASSFLTGGEGRLFF. The whole variable domain, filled in from reference TRBV5-5 and TRBJ1-4, reads DAGVTQSPTHLIKTRGQQVTLRCSPISGHKSVSWYQQVLGQGPQFIFQYYEKEERGRGNFPDRFSARQFPNYSSELNVNALLLGDSALYLCASSFLTGGEGRLFFGSGTQLSVL.

This clone came up once. A read error may account for a junction end that differs from germline. CDR3 loop: CSSSLTGGRNSPLHF. DNA of the CDR3: TGTTCCAGCAGCTTGACAGGGGGGAGGAATTCACCCCTCCACTTT. The rearrangement links TRBV5-4 to TRBJ1-6; TRBD1 matches at 9 bases. This CDR3 region has 15 residues. Germline V gene data show CDR1 as SGHNT and CDR2 as YYREEE (reference sequence).

This chain uses TRBV9 with TRBJ2-3; TRBD2 agrees at 9 bases. V lost 5 bases and J lost 6; bases outside the gene matches: 10. This CDR3 is built from 15 residues. CDR1 SGDLS and CDR2 YYNGEE come from the germline V gene. CDR3 in amino acids: CASSANAGGPDTQYF. In nucleotides, the CDR3 is TGTGCCAGCAGTGCTAATGCGGGGGGGCCGGATACGCAGTATTTT.

A few counts support this clone. The chain is built from TRBV29-1 and TRBJ1-2; 8 bases match TRBD1. The germline gives CDR1 SQVTM, CDR2 ANQGSEA. V shed 4 bases and J 4 bases; nucleotides not matched to a gene: 8. The CDR3 totals 14 residues. The CDR3 DNA reads as TGCAGCGTTGTAACCGACAGGGGCGGCTATGGCTACACCTTC. It translates to CSVVTDRGGYGYTF.

V usage is TRBV27 and J usage is TRBJ1-2; 7 nucleotides agree with TRBD1. V gave up 5 bases and J gave up 2 bases; unmatched junction bases: 5. Per germline, CDR1 MNHEY and CDR2 SMNVEV (reference sequence). The CDR3 has 14 amino acids. CDR3 loop: CASSPTGPNYGYTF. In nucleotides, the CDR3 is TGTGCCAGCAGTCCGACAGGGCCCAACTATGGCTACACCTTC.

CDR3 coding DNA: TGTGCCAGCAGTCGACAGGGTGGGGGTTGGCAGCCCCAGCATTTT. This sequence encodes CASSRQGGGWQPQHF. The rearrangement joins TRBV28 to TRBJ1-5; 7 nucleotides line up with TRBD1. J gave up 7 bases and V 5 bases, and 11 bases lay outside the gene matches. Germline V gene sequence: CDR1 MDHEN, CDR2 SYDVKM. This CDR3 is built from 15 residues.